The 12 T cell receptor beta chains below were found in one sample sequenced in a study of Graves' ophthalmopathy and Graves' hyperthyroidism. Amplification targeted the TCR beta CDR3 regions, with RNA transcripts as the source material. RT-PCR was first run with HTBI primers, then multiplex PCR in a second round. TCRdb reprocessed the multiplex PCR reads via MiXCR and lists one record per CDR3 protein. The sample lists just over 600,000 distinct CDR3 sequences, about a fifth occurring once. The sample comprised peripheral blood. All receptors derive from a woman aged 18-29 years with stable Graves' hyperthyroidism. Some clones in this sample may be carry-over from other donors' samples.

This clonotype was seen repeatedly, ten times or more. The rearrangement joins TRBV12-3 or TRBV12-4 to TRBJ1-1; the D is unclear. With 5 bases removed from V and 6 bases from J, the gap between germline ends came to 10 bases. This CDR3 is built from 12 residues. CDR3: CASSETLSEAFF. CDR3 nucleotides: TGTGCCAGCAGTGAGACCCTTTCTGAAGCTTTCTTT.

The chain joins TRBV6-1 to TRBJ2-4, with TRBD2 matching 7 bases. The CDR3 sequence is 15 residues long. The V gene end was trimmed by 8 bases and the J gene end by 4 bases; junction bases not matched to a gene: 11. Germline CDR1 MNHNS, CDR2 SASEGT. In DNA, the CDR3 is TGTGCCAGCTCATCCCCCAGCGGGGTGAAAAACATTCAGTACTTC. Protein: CASSSPSGVKNIQYF.

This clonotype has a count of ten or more. The chain is built from TRBV20-1 and TRBJ2-7, with D hard to call. CDR1 DFQATT and CDR2 SNEGSKA come from the germline V gene (reference sequence). The CDR3 consists of 12 residues. The V gene lost 2 bases and the J gene lost 3 bases, with 8 bases spanning the gap. CDR3 sequence: CSARREGYEQYF. The CDR3 coding sequence is TGCAGTGCTAGAAGGGAAGGCTACGAGCAGTACTTC.

This clonotype appeared many times. The chain uses TRBV6-4 and TRBJ2-7, with D possibly matching TRBD2 (5 bases). V shed 5 bases and J shed 5 bases, with 10 bases lying between them. This CDR3 has 12 amino acids. In germline, CDR1 is MRHNA, CDR2 SNTAGT. CDR3 in amino acids: CASSWEFHEQYF. The CDR3 DNA follows: TGTGCCAGCAGTTGGGAGTTTCACGAGCAGTACTTC.

For this clonotype: This may be a read error: a much more frequent sequence differs by one nucleotide. The gene calls are TRBV12-3 or TRBV12-4 and TRBJ1-1; possibly TRBD1 for D (6 bases). This CDR3 contains 13 residues. The CDR3 DNA follows: TGTGCCAGTACAGGGACGGTGAACACTGAAGCTTGCTTT. Its protein is CASTGTVNTEACF.

This clonotype was counted many times. The chain employs TRBV27 and TRBJ1-2; D gene unclear. Germline assignment: CDR1 MNHEY and CDR2 SMNVEV (reference sequence). With 10 bases removed from V and 4 bases from J, the gap between germline ends came to 16 bases. There are 13 residues in the CDR3. DNA of the CDR3: TGTGCCACCGCGGAACAGAAAACCTATGGCTACACCTTC. It codes for CATAEQKTYGYTF.

This clonotype has a count of ten or more. The rearrangement joins TRBV6-2 or TRBV6-3 to TRBJ1-5; D might be TRBD1 (5 bases). Germline V CDR1 and CDR2: MNHEY, SVGEGT. The CDR3 runs 16 residues. V was cut by 2 bases and J by 4 bases, with 15 bases left in between. This chain's CDR3 is CASSYIGPGGNQPQHF. In nucleotides, the CDR3 is TGTGCCAGCAGTTACATCGGGCCGGGGGGGAATCAGCCCCAGCATTTT.

This clonotype was counted ten times or more. This chain connects TRBV7-3 to TRBJ1-1, with D perhaps matching TRBD1 (6 bases). Germline CDR1 is SGHTA and CDR2 is FQGTGA. The CDR3 contains 15 residues. Trimming cost V 1 base and J 2 bases, with 11 bases left between them. The CDR3: CASSLSGTKNTEAFF. The CDR3 region has the DNA TGTGCCAGCAGCTTAAGCGGGACAAAAAACACTGAAGCTTTCTTT.

This clonotype was seen repeatedly, ten times or more. The chain combines TRBV6-4 with TRBJ2-7; D is undetermined. The germline V gene has CDR1 MRHNA and CDR2 SNTAGT. The CDR3 spans 13 residues. Deletions cut 4 bases from V and 3 bases from J, with 10 bases between. CDR3 amino acids: CASSAPLNYEQYF. CDR3 DNA sequence: TGTGCCAGCAGTGCCCCGCTGAACTACGAGCAGTACTTC.

This clonotype was observed many times. This rearrangement joins TRBV20-1 to TRBJ2-7, with D uncertain. The CDR3 runs 11 residues. V gave up 4 bases and J gave up 5 bases, with 9 bases separating them. Germline CDR1 is DFQATT and CDR2 is SNEGSKA (reference sequence). The CDR3 DNA reads as TGCAGTGCTACGGTCCGGGACGAGCAGTACTTC. This gives the protein CSATVRDEQYF.

The J gene is TRBJ1-5, the V gene TRBV6-2 or TRBV6-3; D might be TRBD1 (6 bases). Germline V lookup: CDR1 MNHEY, CDR2 SVGEGT. V shed 3 bases and J shed 2 bases, with 11 bases lying between them. CDR3 length: 15 residues. CDR3 loop: CASSYRGGGNQPQHF. Written as DNA, the CDR3 is TGTGCCAGCAGTTATCGGGGGGGCGGCAATCAGCCCCAGCATTTT.

This clonotype was picked up many times. V is TRBV4-1 and J is TRBJ2-7; 8 nucleotides align to TRBD2. The V and J ends lost 2 bases and 6 bases, in that order; junction bases with no gene match: 9. The CDR3 totals 15 residues. The germline CDR1 and CDR2 sequences are MGHRA and YSYEKL. The CDR3 here is CASSQQTPGGFEQYF. The CDR3 nucleotides read TGCGCCAGCAGCCAACAAACCCCGGGGGGGTTCGAGCAGTACTTC.